The 24 T cell receptor beta chains presented below share a single source sample, sequenced in a study of early T cells in non-severe SARS-CoV-2 infection. From the 5' RACE reads, TCRdb called clonotypes with MiXCR, one entry per CDR3 protein. Among approximately 100,000 distinct CDR3 sequences, roughly 15% were seen once, and the ten largest hold 1.3%. Source material: whole blood. The receptor source for this set is an adult who was a healthcare worker with PCR-confirmed SARS-CoV-2 infection or an uninfected control (not recorded which).

The V and J genes are TRBV7-9 and TRBJ2-6, with a tentative D call TRBD1 (6 bases). Germline loops: CDR1 SEHNR, CDR2 FQNEAQ (reference sequence). The CDR3 has 17 amino acids. Trimming cost V 4 bases and J 0 bases, with 13 bases left between them. For the CDR3, the DNA is TGTGCCAGCAGCTCTTGGACAGTGGTCTCTGGGGCCAACGTCCTGACTTTC. Amino acids: CASSSWTVVSGANVLTF.

This clonotype showed up many times. The rearrangement uses TRBV7-6 and TRBJ2-2, with 7 bases fitting TRBD1. From germline, CDR1 is SGHVS and CDR2 FNYEAQ. J was trimmed by 0 bases and V by 3 bases; bases with no gene match: 1. The CDR3 loop spans 15 amino acids. This CDR3 reads CASSFGTANTGELFF. CDR3 in DNA: TGTGCCAGCAGCTTCGGGACAGCGAACACCGGGGAGCTGTTTTTT.

V gene TRBV12-3 or TRBV12-4 combines with J gene TRBJ1-1, with 7 bases that match TRBD1. The CDR3 is made up of 17 amino acids. J lost 6 bases, V lost 5 bases, and 18 bases had no gene match. The CDR3 spells CASSPRDSHRVLPEAFF. The CDR3 region has the DNA TGTGCCAGCAGTCCCCGGGACAGCCATCGAGTTCTGCCTGAAGCTTTCTTT.

This clonotype was seen ten or more times. The chain joins TRBV7-9 to TRBJ2-3; no definite D call. The CDR3 runs to 12 residues. In germline, CDR1 is SEHNR, CDR2 FQNEAQ (reference sequence). V was cut by 1 base and J by 5 bases, with 4 bases left in between. In DNA form, the CDR3 reads TGTGCCAGCAGCTTAGTCGGAGATACGCAGTATTTT. Amino acid sequence: CASSLVGDTQYF. Full variable domain (outside the CDR3, taken from reference TRBV7-9 and TRBJ2-3): DTGVSQNPRHKITKRGQNVTFRCDPISEHNRLYWYRQTLGQGPEFLTYFQNEAQLEKSRLLSDRFSAERPKGSFSTLEIQRTEQGDSAMYLCASSLVGDTQYFGPGTRLTVL.

This chain joins TRBV29-1 and TRBJ2-2, with D tentatively TRBD1 (6 bases). Between the trimmed V and J ends, which lost 7 bases and 6 bases, there was a span of 18 bases. The CDR3 covers 14 residues. CDR1 and CDR2 from the germline V gene are SQVTM and ANQGSEA. The CDR3 nucleotides read TGCAGCGCCGCTAGGGGGAACGATGCCGGGGAGCTGTTTTTT. It is translated as CSAARGNDAGELFF.

This clonotype occurred a few times. The gene calls are TRBV18 and TRBJ2-6; D is unclear. This CDR3 comprises 16 residues. Trimming stripped 1 base from V and 1 base from J, with 8 bases between. From germline, CDR1 is KGHSH and CDR2 LQKENI. CDR3 in DNA: TGTGCCAGCTCACCACGCCCAACATCTGGGGCCAACGTCCTGACTTTC. Its translation is CASSPRPTSGANVLTF.

V and J are TRBV7-2 and TRBJ2-1; D might be TRBD2 (5 bases). Trimming pared 5 bases from V and 9 bases from J, leaving 14 bases between. This CDR3 is 13 amino acids long. CDR1 and CDR2 (germline): SGHTA, FQGNSA. CDR3 in DNA: TGTGCCAGCAGCCACGGACTGGGCGGTGAGCAGTTCTTC. Protein: CASSHGLGGEQFF.

The rearrangement links TRBV7-6 to TRBJ1-1; 7 nucleotides line up with TRBD1. CDR1 SGHVS and CDR2 FNYEAQ come from the germline V gene. CDR3 length equals 13 residues. V gave up 1 base and J gave up 5 bases; unmatched junction bases: 1. The CDR3 reads CASSLGTGTEAFF. In DNA, the CDR3 is TGTGCCAGCAGCTTAGGGACAGGTACTGAAGCTTTCTTT.

The chain is built from TRBV5-5 and TRBJ1-6; D is ambiguous. Between the trimmed V and J ends, which lost 0 bases and 12 bases, there was a span of 13 bases. The CDR3 is 14 residues long. Germline values: CDR1 SGHKS, CDR2 YYEKEE (reference sequence). The CDR3 protein is CASSLAPQTGPLHF. CDR3 bases: TGTGCCAGCAGCTTGGCCCCCCAAACGGGACCCCTCCACTTT.

This clonotype was picked up a small number of times. The chain uses TRBV27 and TRBJ1-5; D remains ambiguous. CDR1 is MNHEY and CDR2 is SMNVEV in the germline V gene (reference sequence). Trimming pared 6 bases from V and 5 bases from J, leaving 8 bases between. The length of the CDR3 is 12 residues. CDR3 in DNA: TGTGCCAGCAGCTCCGGCCATCAGCCCCAGCATTTT. Protein sequence: CASSSGHQPQHF.

This clonotype came up many times. V is TRBV3-1 and J is TRBJ2-1; 14 bases map to TRBD2. Germline values: CDR1 LGHDT, CDR2 YNNKEL (reference sequence). Losses at the gene ends were 4 bases for V and 2 bases for J; bases not matched to a gene: 10. The CDR3 extends over 19 amino acids. CDR3 in amino acids: CASSPRPGTSGGTYNEQFF. CDR3 nucleotides: TGTGCCAGCAGCCCGCGGCCTGGGACTAGCGGGGGAACCTACAATGAGCAGTTCTTC.

The chain is built from TRBV28 and TRBJ2-3; the match to TRBD2 covers 11 bases. Germline V gene lookup returns CDR1 MDHEN and CDR2 SYDVKM. V was pared by 9 bases and J by 5 bases, with 7 bases of the junction left unmatched. CDR3 size: 14 residues. CDR3 loop: CASVLAGAGDTQYF. Written as DNA, the CDR3 is TGTGCCAGTGTACTAGCGGGAGCGGGAGATACGCAGTATTTT. Based on the CDR3 plus reference TRBV28 and TRBJ2-3, the full variable domain is DVKVTQSSRYLVKRTGEKVFLECVQDMDHENMFWYRQDPGLGLRLIYFSYDVKMKEKGDIPEGYSVSREKKERFSLILESASTNQTSMYLCASVLAGAGDTQYFGPGTRLTVL.

The CDR3 sequence: CASSSLVMETQYF. In nucleotides, the CDR3 is TGTGCCAGCAGTTCCCTAGTTATGGAGACCCAGTACTTC. This rearrangement joins TRBV28 to TRBJ2-5; D unresolved. The V gene lost 4 bases and the J gene lost 5 bases, with 11 bases spanning the gap. The CDR3 consists of 13 residues. The germline V gene has CDR1 MDHEN and CDR2 SYDVKM.

Here the CDR3 reads CASRMGQGLDTQYF. CDR3 DNA: TGTGCCAGCAGAATGGGACAGGGGTTAGATACGCAGTATTTT. V gene TRBV6-5 combines with J gene TRBJ2-3, with TRBD1 matching 10 bases. The V gene's germline CDR1 is MNHEY and CDR2 SVGAGI. This CDR3 comprises 14 residues. The V segment lost 6 bases and the J segment 5 bases; nucleotides outside the gene matches: 5.

CDR3 sequence: CASKGQGNLSPGANVLTF. The CDR3 DNA is TGCGCCAGCAAAGGACAGGGGAATTTATCCCCTGGGGCCAACGTCCTGACTTTC. The gene calls are TRBV10-2 and TRBJ2-6, with 9 bases aligning to TRBD1. Looked up from germline, CDR1 is WSHSY and CDR2 is SAAADI. The CDR3 is made up of 18 amino acids. After removal of 7 bases from V and 2 bases from J, the junction contained 12 bases not matched to a gene.

This clonotype was recorded many times. The chain links TRBV5-1 to TRBJ2-5; tentative D call: TRBD1 (6 bases). CDR1 and CDR2 from the germline V gene are SGHRS and YFSETQ. This CDR3 is 16 amino acids long. The V and J ends lost 5 bases and 5 bases respectively, with 22 bases between them. The CDR3 region has the DNA TGCGCCAGCAGTCTGACCTTGGACAGAGTTGTCGAGACCCAGTACTTC. Translated: CASSLTLDRVVETQYF.

This clonotype is classed as medium-sized. The chain uses TRBV29-1 and TRBJ2-7; no reliable D call. The CDR3 is 16 amino acids. Trimming cost V 1 base and J 4 bases, with 20 bases left between them. The germline V gene encodes CDR1 SQVTM and CDR2 ANQGSEA. CDR3 residues: CSVEVLSGRNIYEQYF. CDR3 bases: TGCAGCGTTGAAGTTTTGAGTGGGCGGAATATTTACGAGCAGTACTTC.

In this sample, this clonotype turned up a few times. V gene TRBV20-1 combines with J gene TRBJ2-3; D call uncertain. The ends were cut back, 1 base at V and 2 bases at J, with 13 bases in the middle. Germline V lookup: CDR1 DFQATT, CDR2 SNEGSKA (reference sequence). CDR3 length: 15 residues. The DNA of the CDR3 is TGCAGTGCTAGAGGTGGGTCGGGCACCACAGATACGCAGTATTTT. The encoded protein is CSARGGSGTTDTQYF.

In its sample, this clonotype was seen once. The rearrangement uses TRBV7-2 and TRBJ2-2, with a weak D call TRBD1 (5 bases). The CDR3 contains 13 residues. The V end lost 1 base, the J end lost 6 bases, and 6 bases lay between the germline ends. CDR1 and CDR2 from the germline V gene are SGHTA and FQGNSA. CDR3 amino acids: CASSLGGSGELFF. DNA for the CDR3: TGTGCCAGCAGCTTAGGGGGCTCCGGGGAGCTGTTTTTT.

This clonotype was counted at least ten times. V gene TRBV9 combines with J gene TRBJ2-7; 11 bases match TRBD1. Germline lookup yields CDR1 SGDLS and CDR2 YYNGEE. CDR3 length equals 16 residues. V lost 3 bases to trimming and J lost 4 bases; unmatched junction nucleotides: 9. DNA of the CDR3: TGTGCCAGCAGCGACGGGACAGGGGGGCCCTCATACGAGCAGTACTTC. Amino acid sequence: CASSDGTGGPSYEQYF.

This clonotype was detected only a few times. For the CDR3, the DNA is TGTGCCAGCAGCTCCAAAACTAGCGGGAGCTACAATGAGCAGTTCTTC. Translated, it gives CASSSKTSGSYNEQFF. This chain joins TRBV11-2 and TRBJ2-1; 11 positions agree with TRBD2. Germline CDR1 SGHAT, CDR2 FQNNGV. V was pared by 4 bases and J by 3 bases, with 5 bases of the junction left unmatched. The CDR3 is 16 residues long.

The table lists this clonotype with a few counts. The chain recombines TRBV30 with TRBJ1-2, with TRBD1 as a possible D gene (6 bases). Germline CDR1 is GTSNPN and CDR2 is SVGIG (reference sequence). V was shortened by 8 bases and J by 4 bases, with 20 bases between the two germline ends. There are 14 residues in the CDR3. The CDR3: CALSWQGRFYGYTF. In nucleotides, the CDR3 is TGTGCCCTGTCATGGCAGGGGAGATTCTATGGCTACACCTTC.

This clonotype was seen only a few times. The genes are TRBV29-1 and TRBJ2-7; 11 bases agree with TRBD1. Germline V gene data show CDR1 as SQVTM and CDR2 as ANQGSEA. The trim removed 7 bases at V and 3 bases at J, leaving 8 bases unmatched. The CDR3 has 14 amino acids. Here the CDR3 reads CSATPGTGGYEQYF. The CDR3 DNA is TGCAGCGCTACCCCCGGGACAGGGGGCTACGAGCAGTACTTC.

This clonotype was seen a handful of times. The chain employs TRBV27 and TRBJ1-3, with D possibly being TRBD1 (5 bases). The CDR3 has 14 amino acids. Germline V gene lookup returns CDR1 MNHEY and CDR2 SMNVEV (reference sequence). V lost 6 bases and J 1 base, leaving 10 bases between the germline ends. DNA of the CDR3: TGTGCCAGCAGCGGGGCCAGGTCTGGAAACACCATATATTTT. It specifies CASSGARSGNTIYF.